This TCR beta chain was recorded in a study of blood T cell repertoires in COVID-19. Some clones are missing from TCRdb's copy, which holds only in-frame ones; the method was immunoSEQ multiplex PCR. The sample holds approximately 170,000 clones, 80% to 85% seen once. The CDR3 runs to 16 residues. The V gene lost 6 bases and the J gene lost 0 bases, with 13 bases spanning the gap. The germline CDR1 and CDR2 sequences are SGHRS and YFSETQ. The V and J genes are TRBV5-1 and TRBJ2-6; the D gene is possibly TRBD1 (6 bases). Sequencing input: peripheral blood. This clonotype originated in a human donor with acute or convalescent COVID-19. The donor label of this sample is uncertain. CDR3 residues: CASTLQGSSGANVLTF. In DNA form, the CDR3 reads TGCGCCAGCACCCTACAGGGAAGCTCTGGGGCCAACGTCCTGACTTTC.